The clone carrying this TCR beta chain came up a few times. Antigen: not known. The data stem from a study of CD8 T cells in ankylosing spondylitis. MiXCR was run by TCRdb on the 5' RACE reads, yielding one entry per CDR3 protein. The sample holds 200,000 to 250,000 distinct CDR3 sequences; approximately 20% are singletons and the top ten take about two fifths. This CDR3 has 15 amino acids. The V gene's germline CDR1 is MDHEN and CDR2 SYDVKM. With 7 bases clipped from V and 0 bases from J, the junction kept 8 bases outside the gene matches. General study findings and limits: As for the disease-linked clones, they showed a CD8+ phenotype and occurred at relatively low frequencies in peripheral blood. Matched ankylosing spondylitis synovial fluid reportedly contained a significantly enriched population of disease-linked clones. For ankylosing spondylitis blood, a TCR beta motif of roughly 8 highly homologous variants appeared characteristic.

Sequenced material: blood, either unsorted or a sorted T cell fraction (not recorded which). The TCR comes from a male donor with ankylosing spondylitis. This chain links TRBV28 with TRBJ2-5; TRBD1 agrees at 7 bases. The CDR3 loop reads CASTGTAGYQETQYF. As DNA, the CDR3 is TGTGCCAGCACCGGGACAGCCGGGTACCAAGAGACCCAGTACTTC.